The 8 T cell receptor beta chains listed next were all sequenced from one sample in a study of CD8 T cells in ankylosing spondylitis. TCRdb fed the 5' RACE reads into MiXCR, producing one record per CDR3 protein. The table records roughly 60,000 distinct CDR3 sequences, under 7.5% of them present only once. Input material: synovial fluid, either unsorted or a sorted T cell fraction (not recorded which). The receptor set was obtained from a male donor with ankylosing spondylitis.

This clonotype was counted at least ten times. The V call is TRBV5-1, the J call TRBJ2-2; 7 nucleotides align to TRBD2. Germline trimming cut 5 bases from V and 3 bases from J; bases unmatched to any gene: 7. Germline CDR1 is SGHRS and CDR2 is YFSETQ. The CDR3 runs 15 residues. CDR3 nucleotides: TGCGCCAGCAGTCCGGGAGGAGCTTACACCGGGGAGCTGTTTTTT. It encodes CASSPGGAYTGELFF.

The chain combines TRBV5-5 with TRBJ2-3, with D uncertain. V was trimmed by 4 bases and J by 6 bases, leaving 15 bases between them. The CDR3 extends over 14 amino acids. Germline CDR1 reads SGHKS; CDR2 reads YYEKEE (reference sequence). The CDR3 protein is CASSLGRLGDTQYF. CDR3 nucleotide sequence: TGTGCCAGCAGCCTTGGGCGCCTCGGGGATACGCAGTATTTT.

This chain connects TRBV2 to TRBJ2-7; 9 bases line up with TRBD1. CDR3 length equals 14 residues. V was pared by 7 bases and J by 5 bases, with 9 bases of the junction left unmatched. The germline CDR1 and CDR2 sequences are SNHLY and FYNNEI. The CDR3 loop reads CASMLDRGRNEQYF. CDR3 nucleotide sequence: TGTGCCAGCATGTTGGACAGGGGAAGAAACGAGCAGTACTTC. Supplemented by reference TRBV2 and TRBJ2-7, the full variable domain reads EPEVTQTPSHQVTQMGQEVILRCVPISNHLYFYWYRQILGQKVEFLVSFYNNEISEKSEIFDDQFSVERPDGSNFTLKIRSTKLEDSAMYFCASMLDRGRNEQYFGPGTRLTVT.

This clonotype was seen ten or more times. The rearrangement joins TRBV19 to TRBJ2-1; maybe TRBD1 (6 bases). With 2 bases removed from V and 5 bases from J, the gap between germline ends came to 13 bases. Germline-derived CDR1 and CDR2 are LNHDA and SQIVND (reference sequence). The CDR3 runs to 15 residues. The CDR3 region is CASSIRQWGHNEQFF. CDR3 DNA: TGTGCCAGTAGTATAAGGCAGTGGGGGCACAATGAGCAGTTCTTC.

This clonotype showed up many times. The gene calls are TRBV9 and TRBJ2-7; 10 bases map to TRBD2. The CDR3 extends over 15 amino acids. J lost 2 bases, V lost 0 bases, and 2 bases had no gene match. Per the germline V gene, CDR1 is SGDLS and CDR2 is YYNGEE. CDR3 DNA sequence: TGTGCCAGCAGCGTAGGAGCGGGGGGGACCTACGAGCAGTACTTC. Translating it yields CASSVGAGGTYEQYF.

The chain uses TRBV7-9 and TRBJ2-7, with TRBD1 matching 10 bases. With V trimmed by 7 bases and J by 4 bases, 10 bases remained unmatched. CDR3 length: 15 residues. Per germline, CDR1 SEHNR and CDR2 FQNEAQ (reference sequence). In DNA, the CDR3 is TGTGCCAGCACCCAGGACAGGGGGGCCTTTTACGAGCAGTACTTC. Translating gives CASTQDRGAFYEQYF.

This clonotype was found many times. This chain joins TRBV28 and TRBJ1-5, with D maybe TRBD1 (6 bases). CDR3 size: 13 residues. CDR1 MDHEN and CDR2 SYDVKM come from the germline V gene. The V end lost 10 bases, the J end lost 5 bases, and 15 bases lay between the germline ends. Here the CDR3 reads CATLPTGHQPQHF. The CDR3, as DNA: TGTGCCACCCTTCCTACAGGGCATCAGCCCCAGCATTTT.

This rearrangement joins TRBV27 to TRBJ1-5; the D gene is possibly TRBD1 (5 bases). The CDR3 totals 14 residues. Germline lookup yields CDR1 MNHEY and CDR2 SMNVEV (reference sequence). The V end was cut by 3 bases, the J end by 4 bases, with 10 bases between. The CDR3 region has the DNA TGTGCCAGCAGTTTCGGCAGGGAAAATCAGCCCCAGCATTTT. Translation: CASSFGRENQPQHF.